Shown below are 31 T cell receptor beta chains from a single sample sequenced in a study of cytomegalovirus exposure and HLA in healthy donors. TCRdb's table, derived via immunoSEQ multiplex PCR, lists solely in-frame clones and lacks some. The table has about 110,000 clones, less than 90% seen once. Sequenced sample: PBMCs. The receptor set was obtained from a woman between 18 and 30 years old in good health and CMV-seropositive.

The chain couples TRBV6-1 to TRBJ2-7; tentatively, D is TRBD2 (7 bases). Germline values: CDR1 MNHNS, CDR2 SASEGT. Trimming stripped 0 bases from V and 2 bases from J, with 14 bases between. The CDR3 runs to 16 residues. The CDR3 DNA is TGTGCCAGCAGTGAAGCGGGGGGGCGCGATCCCTACGAGCAGTACTTC. Residues: CASSEAGGRDPYEQYF.

The J gene is TRBJ1-2, the V gene TRBV2, with 7 nucleotides matching TRBD1. J lost 0 bases, V lost 7 bases, and 5 bases had no gene match. Germline V lookup: CDR1 SNHLY, CDR2 FYNNEI. This CDR3 is 14 amino acids long. CDR3 DNA sequence: TGTGCCAGCAACCGGGACAGCGCTAACTATGGCTACACCTTC. Protein product: CASNRDSANYGYTF. Filled out from reference TRBV2 and TRBJ1-2, the complete variable domain reads EPEVTQTPSHQVTQMGQEVILRCVPISNHLYFYWYRQILGQKVEFLVSFYNNEISEKSEIFDDQFSVERPDGSNFTLKIRSTKLEDSAMYFCASNRDSANYGYTFGSGTRLTVV.

This chain links TRBV28 with TRBJ1-4; TRBD1 matches at 9 bases. The length of the CDR3 is 15 residues. V gave up 6 bases and J gave up 4 bases; unmatched junction bases: 6. Germline V CDR1 and CDR2: MDHEN, SYDVKM. CDR3 residues: CASRGQGSGNEKLFF. CDR3 sequence (DNA): TGTGCCAGCAGGGGACAGGGTTCGGGTAATGAAAAACTGTTTTTT.

The chain carries TRBV5-6 and TRBJ1-4; the D is unclear. Germline assignment: CDR1 SGHDT and CDR2 YYEEEE. V lost 5 bases and J lost 2, with 16 bases in between. The CDR3 length is 16 residues. CDR3 coding DNA: TGTGCCAGCAGATACACACGGGAGCGGACTAATGAAAAACTGTTTTTT. Protein product: CASRYTRERTNEKLFF.

Concerning this clone itself: Other DNA sequences in the same sample also yield this CDR3. The chain carries TRBV27 and TRBJ1-1; D is perhaps TRBD1 (5 bases). The CDR3 runs to 13 residues. Deletions cut 3 bases from V and 4 bases from J, with 9 bases between. Germline CDR1 is MNHEY and CDR2 is SMNVEV (reference sequence). The CDR3 DNA is TGTGCCAGCAGTTTGGGGGGAGGCACTGAAGCTTTCTTT. This encodes CASSLGGGTEAFF.

The chain links TRBV7-9 to TRBJ2-5, with D tentatively TRBD1 (5 bases). Trimming removed 1 base at V and 2 bases at J, with 11 bases between. In germline, CDR1 is SEHNR, CDR2 FQNEAQ (reference sequence). The CDR3 sequence is 15 residues long. The CDR3 reads CASSLGTGEQETQYF. The DNA of the CDR3 is TGTGCCAGCAGCTTAGGTACAGGAGAACAAGAGACCCAGTACTTC.

The V gene is TRBV18, the J gene TRBJ2-7; 8 bases agree with TRBD1. There are 13 residues in the CDR3. In germline, CDR1 is KGHSH, CDR2 LQKENI. The junction had 7 bases not matched to a gene; V was cut back by 6 bases and J by 6 bases. CDR3 bases: TGTGCCAGCTCTCCCGGGACAGGTCCCGAGCAGTACGTC. Encoded protein: CASSPGTGPEQYV.

V and J are TRBV7-8 and TRBJ1-6; no definite D call. The germline gives CDR1 SGHVS, CDR2 FQNEAQ. There are 14 residues in the CDR3. V was clipped by 2 bases and J by 8 bases, with 10 bases between them. CDR3 coding DNA: TGTGCCAGCAGCTTACAGCCCCAGGATTCACCCCTCCACTTT. It specifies CASSLQPQDSPLHF.

On this clone: At one of its ends the junction is not consistent with the germline gene, which may arise from a read error. CDR3 protein: CASRSARQGTFEF. The CDR3 DNA reads as TGTGCCAGCAGGTCCGCTCGACAGGGGACTTTTGAGTTC. V usage is TRBV11-2 and J usage is TRBJ1-2, with TRBD1 matching 8 bases. The germline V gene has CDR1 SGHAT and CDR2 FQNNGV. This CDR3 region has 13 residues.

V usage is TRBV7-9 and J usage is TRBJ1-2, with TRBD1 matching 9 bases. Trimming removed 5 bases from V and 3 bases from J; junction bases left unmatched: 1. The CDR3 is 13 residues long. Germline CDR1 and CDR2: SEHNR and FQNEAQ (reference sequence). The CDR3 DNA reads as TGTGCCAGCAGCCGGGACAGGGACTATGGCTACACCTTC. Translated: CASSRDRDYGYTF.

As to this clone: An end of the junction differs from the germline gene, which may be a read error. The J gene is TRBJ1-1, the V gene TRBV10-1; D gene uncertain. Per germline, CDR1 WNHNN and CDR2 SYGVQD (reference sequence). The CDR3 consists of 8 residues. The CDR3: CASSEVAF. The CDR3 region has the DNA TGCGCCAGCAGTGAGGTGGCCTTT.

The chain carries TRBV13 and TRBJ2-3; the match to TRBD2 covers 9 bases. V was clipped by 5 bases and J by 4 bases; unmatched bases: 10. This CDR3 spans 16 amino acids. Germline V gene sequence: CDR1 PRHDT, CDR2 FYEKMQ (reference sequence). DNA of the CDR3: TGTGCCAGCAGCCTACGCTCGCGGGGGGGCGCAGATACGCAGTATTTT. Amino acids: CASSLRSRGGADTQYF. Full variable domain (outside the CDR3, taken from reference TRBV13 and TRBJ2-3): AAGVIQSPRHLIKEKRETATLKCYPIPRHDTVYWYQQGPGQDPQFLISFYEKMQSDKGSIPDRFSAQQFSDYHSELNMSSLELGDSALYFCASSLRSRGGADTQYFGPGTRLTVL.

The gene calls are TRBV5-1 and TRBJ2-5, with TRBD1 matching 8 bases. The J segment lost 5 bases and the V segment lost 4 bases, leaving 7 bases of the junction unmatched. The length of the CDR3 is 14 residues. CDR1 and CDR2 from the germline V gene are SGHRS and YFSETQ. The CDR3 DNA is TGCGCCAGCAGCCCCTTGCAGGGGGCCGAGACCCAGTACTTC. Its protein product is CASSPLQGAETQYF. Looking up the rest from reference TRBV5-1 and TRBJ2-5 gives the full variable domain: KAGVTQTPRYLIKTRGQQVTLSCSPISGHRSVSWYQQTPGQGLQFLFEYFSETQRNKGNFPGRFSGRQFSNSRSEMNVSTLELGDSALYLCASSPLQGAETQYFGPGTRLLVL.

The V call is TRBV7-6, the J call TRBJ2-3; the match to TRBD2 covers 13 bases. The germline V gene has CDR1 SGHVS and CDR2 FNYEAQ. There are 16 residues in the CDR3. V shed 3 bases and J 9 bases; nucleotides not matched to a gene: 9. CDR3 sequence (DNA): TGTGCCAGCAGCTTGTCGACTAGCGGGGGGACTGACACGCAGTATTTT. Translation: CASSLSTSGGTDTQYF.

In nucleotides, the CDR3 is TGTGCCAGTACTTGGCTTGGGGGGAATAATTCACCCCTCCACTTT. Its translation is CASTWLGGNNSPLHF. The genes are TRBV19 and TRBJ1-6; D perhaps matches TRBD1 (5 bases). The germline V and J ends were trimmed by 7 bases and 5 bases, with 15 bases remaining between them. The CDR3 totals 15 residues. Germline CDR1 is LNHDA and CDR2 is SQIVND (reference sequence).

The chain couples TRBV7-9 to TRBJ1-4; the match to TRBD1 covers 10 bases. Trimming took 4 bases from V and 6 from J; bases not matched to a gene: 5. Looked up from germline, CDR1 is SEHNR and CDR2 is FQNEAQ (reference sequence). CDR3 length: 15 amino acids. The CDR3 loop reads CASSSLGTGDEKLFF. DNA for the CDR3: TGTGCCAGCAGCTCCCTCGGGACAGGGGATGAAAAACTGTTTTTT.

This rearrangement joins TRBV18 to TRBJ1-5; D possibly corresponds to TRBD1 (5 bases). V lost 1 base to trimming and J lost 0 bases, with 7 bases between them. Germline V lookup: CDR1 KGHSH, CDR2 LQKENI. The CDR3 extends over 15 amino acids. The CDR3 reads CASSPQQASNQPQHF. DNA for the CDR3: TGTGCCAGCTCACCACAACAGGCTAGCAATCAGCCCCAGCATTTT.

This clone appeared once. The gene calls are TRBV27 and TRBJ2-2; TRBD1 might be the D (5 bases). CDR1 MNHEY and CDR2 SMNVEV come from the germline V gene (reference sequence). V was shortened by 2 bases and J by 5 bases, with 18 bases between the two germline ends. CDR3 length equals 17 residues. The DNA for the CDR3 is TGTGCCAGCAGTTTAAGGGTGGGGCGTGGGGAAACCGGGGAGCTGTTTTTT. Residues: CASSLRVGRGETGELFF.

This clone was counted only a few times. This chain's CDR3 is CASRQGADRRSQHF. In DNA form, the CDR3 reads TGTGCCAGCAGACAGGGAGCCGATAGACGATCCCAGCATTTT. This chain links TRBV28 with TRBJ1-5; a possible D gene is TRBD1 (6 bases). V lost 6 bases and J 11 bases, leaving 20 bases between the germline ends. Germline V lookup: CDR1 MDHEN, CDR2 SYDVKM. The CDR3 covers 14 residues.

This chain joins TRBV9 and TRBJ2-3; D is ambiguous. The CDR3 is 12 amino acids. V lost 3 bases, J lost 4 bases, and 6 bases lay in between. Germline CDR1 reads SGDLS; CDR2 reads YYNGEE. Here the CDR3 reads CASSDPADTQYF. The CDR3 region has the DNA TGTGCCAGCAGCGATCCAGCAGATACGCAGTATTTT.

The gene calls are TRBV28 and TRBJ1-5, with D perhaps matching TRBD1 (6 bases). There are 14 residues in the CDR3. Germline V gene sequence: CDR1 MDHEN, CDR2 SYDVKM. V lost 5 bases and J lost 7, with 15 bases in between. Here the CDR3 DNA reads TGTGCCAGCAGTCCAATAGGGGGGGGGCAGCCCCAGCATTTT. This sequence encodes CASSPIGGGQPQHF.

J is TRBJ2-7 and V is TRBV10-1, with 9 bases matching TRBD1. This CDR3 region has 13 residues. Trimming took 6 bases from V and 4 from J; bases not matched to a gene: 4. Germline V gives CDR1 WNHNN, CDR2 SYGVQD (reference sequence). The CDR3 protein is CASSMDRGYEQYF. Here the CDR3 DNA reads TGCGCCAGCAGCATGGACAGGGGTTACGAGCAGTACTTC.

V and J are TRBV9 and TRBJ2-1; 9 bases line up with TRBD2. The CDR3 has 18 residues. Germline values: CDR1 SGDLS, CDR2 YYNGEE. V shed 2 bases and J 6 bases; nucleotides not matched to a gene: 15. The CDR3, as DNA: TGTGCCAGCAGCGTCCCAGCCGGCGGGGGCGGGGGGGCCAATGAGCAGTTCTTC. Protein: CASSVPAGGGGGANEQFF.

The V gene is TRBV7-2, the J gene TRBJ1-2; D ambiguous. The CDR3 spans 13 residues. Germline CDR1 SGHTA, CDR2 FQGNSA. The V end was cut by 5 bases, the J end by 4 bases, with 11 bases between. CDR3 DNA: TGTGCCAGCAGCGCCGGAGCTGCCTATGGCTACACCTTC. As protein: CASSAGAAYGYTF. Combining the CDR3 with reference TRBV7-2 and TRBJ1-2 gives the whole variable domain GAGVSQSPSNKVTEKGKDVELRCDPISGHTALYWYRQSLGQGLEFLIYFQGNSAPDKSGLPSDRFSAERTGGSVSTLTIQRTQQEDSAVYLCASSAGAAYGYTFGSGTRLTVV.

The chain couples TRBV6-5 to TRBJ1-2; D perhaps matches TRBD1 (6 bases). The CDR3 contains 14 residues. Per the germline V gene, CDR1 is MNHEY and CDR2 is SVGAGI. Trimming cost V 2 bases and J 5 bases, with 12 bases left between them. CDR3 DNA: TGTGCCAGCAGTTACAGGGGGGGGAGTTATGGCTACACCTTC. This sequence encodes CASSYRGGSYGYTF.

The J gene is TRBJ2-2, the V gene TRBV10-1; D perhaps matches TRBD2 (5 bases). The CDR3 has 14 amino acids. Germline loops: CDR1 WNHNN, CDR2 SYGVQD (reference sequence). V was trimmed by 3 bases and J by 6 bases, leaving 11 bases between them. This CDR3 reads CASSDLAEAGELFF. The CDR3 region has the DNA TGCGCCAGCAGTGACCTAGCAGAGGCCGGGGAGCTGTTTTTT.

This chain uses TRBV2 with TRBJ2-1; 7 positions agree with TRBD1. J was trimmed by 6 bases and V by 6 bases; bases with no gene match: 8. The CDR3 consists of 14 residues. CDR1 and CDR2 from the germline V gene are SNHLY and FYNNEI. CDR3 nucleotide sequence: TGTGCCAGCAGGACGAGGACAGGTCTCAATGAGCAGTTCTTC. Encoded protein: CASRTRTGLNEQFF.

V gene TRBV6-5 combines with J gene TRBJ2-5; D ambiguous. The germline CDR1 and CDR2 sequences are MNHEY and SVGAGI. Trimming took off 5 bases at V and 5 bases at J, with 15 bases between the two ends. There are 14 residues in the CDR3. The CDR3 nucleotides read TGTGCCAGCAGTATAGAGTTTGAGGTGGAGACCCAGTACTTC. Its protein is CASSIEFEVETQYF.

The chain uses TRBV5-8 and TRBJ1-6; TRBD1 might be the D (6 bases). Trimming left V 1 base short and J 6 bases short, with 14 bases between. CDR1 is SGHTS, CDR2 YDEGEE, per germline. The CDR3 is 16 amino acids. CDR3 in amino acids: CASSLLDTGINSPLHF. As DNA, the CDR3 is TGTGCCAGCAGCTTGCTGGATACAGGGATTAATTCACCCCTCCACTTT.

This clone has only a few counts. This chain connects TRBV28 to TRBJ1-2; D not resolved. CDR3 size: 14 residues. Trimming removed 0 bases at V and 4 bases at J, with 9 bases between. The V gene's germline CDR1 is MDHEN and CDR2 SYDVKM. DNA of the CDR3: TGTGCCAGCAGTTTATGGGACCGGGGCTATGGCTACACCTTC. It encodes CASSLWDRGYGYTF.

The genes are TRBV28 and TRBJ1-1; maybe TRBD1 (5 bases). The CDR3 totals 14 residues. From germline, CDR1 is MDHEN and CDR2 SYDVKM. Trimming stripped 3 bases from V and 6 bases from J, with 14 bases between. In DNA, the CDR3 is TGTGCCAGCAGTTTGGGGGGGAGAAGATCTGAAGCTTTCTTT. Amino acid sequence: CASSLGGRRSEAFF.